The 10 T cell receptor beta chains below all came from one sample that was sequenced in a study of PD-1 blockade in classical Hodgkin lymphoma. Described time point: cycle 4 day 1 (C4D1), after five to seven weeks of nivolumab. Every single patient, without exception, relapsed after autologous stem cell transplantation, and brentuximab vedotin exposure varied. Assay used: immunoSEQ multiplex PCR; TCRdb lists only in-frame clones, some missing. The sample has more than 20,000 clones; 60% to 80% are singletons. The input for sequencing was peripheral blood mononuclear cells (PBMCs), taken before the fourth cycle of nivolumab. Every receptor here comes from a human donor with classical Hodgkin lymphoma.

The gene calls are TRBV6-1 and TRBJ2-5, with 9 bases that match TRBD2. Germline V gene lookup returns CDR1 MNHNS and CDR2 SASEGT. V shed 5 bases, J shed 4 bases, and the junction held 5 bases outside the gene matches. CDR3 length: 14 residues. The CDR3 spells CASSLAGVGETQYF. CDR3 DNA: TGTGCCAGCAGTTTAGCGGGAGTTGGAGAGACCCAGTACTTC.

The CDR3 reads CASSIGGGQGSQPQHF. CDR3 sequence (DNA): TGTGCCAGTAGTATAGGGGGCGGGCAGGGGAGTCAGCCCCAGCATTTT. The chain is built from TRBV19 and TRBJ1-5; D possibly corresponds to TRBD1 (6 bases). CDR3 size: 16 residues. CDR1 is LNHDA, CDR2 SQIVND, per germline (reference sequence). The V end was cut by 1 base, the J end by 6 bases, with 16 bases between.

The V and J genes are TRBV18 and TRBJ1-5; maybe TRBD1 (6 bases). The V gene's germline CDR1 is KGHSH and CDR2 LQKENI. This CDR3 comprises 14 residues. V lost 3 bases and J 2 bases, leaving 8 bases between the germline ends. The CDR3 DNA reads TGTGCCAGCTCACCTTCAGGGGGCAATCAGCCCCAGCATTTT. This translates into CASSPSGGNQPQHF.

The rearrangement joins TRBV5-6 to TRBJ2-7, with a possible D match to TRBD1 (6 bases). V was clipped by 6 bases and J by 0 bases, with 10 bases between them. The CDR3 runs to 13 residues. Germline loops: CDR1 SGHDT, CDR2 YYEEEE. CDR3 amino acids: CASKTGSSYEQYF. The CDR3 nucleotides read TGTGCCAGCAAAACAGGGAGCTCCTACGAGCAGTACTTC.

This clone showed up just a few times. The chain has TRBV7-8 and TRBJ1-6; D remains ambiguous. The CDR3 is 14 amino acids. CDR1 SGHVS and CDR2 FQNEAQ come from the germline V gene. V was trimmed by 5 bases and J by 7 bases, leaving 12 bases between them. CDR3: CASSAGVGNSPLHF. Here the CDR3 DNA reads TGTGCCAGCAGCGCCGGGGTCGGGAATTCACCCCTCCACTTT. The variable domain in full, with the rest retrieved from reference TRBV7-8 and TRBJ1-6, is GAGVSQSPRYKVAKRGQDVALRCDPISGHVSLFWYQQALGQGPEFLTYFQNEAQLDKSGLPSDRFFAERPEGSVSTLKIQRTQQEDSAVYLCASSAGVGNSPLHFGNGTRLTVT.

V gene TRBV6-5 combines with J gene TRBJ2-7; no firm D call. CDR1 MNHEY and CDR2 SVGAGI come from the germline V gene. The CDR3 extends over 14 amino acids. The V end lost 0 bases, the J end lost 6 bases, and 12 bases lay between the germline ends. The CDR3: CASSYSTNTIEQYF. The CDR3, as DNA: TGTGCCAGCAGTTACTCGACAAACACCATCGAGCAGTACTTC.

The gene calls are TRBV11-2 and TRBJ2-3; 7 bases line up with TRBD2. This CDR3 region has 16 residues. Germline V gene sequence: CDR1 SGHAT, CDR2 FQNNGV. With 3 bases clipped from V and 5 bases from J, the junction kept 11 bases outside the gene matches. The CDR3 is CASSFGNSGVVDTQYF. CDR3 in DNA: TGTGCCAGCAGCTTCGGTAACAGCGGGGTGGTAGATACGCAGTATTTT.

The chain combines TRBV28 with TRBJ2-1, with a possible D match to TRBD2 (6 bases). V gave up 5 bases and J gave up 4 bases, with 18 bases separating them. Germline V gene data show CDR1 as MDHEN and CDR2 as SYDVKM. The CDR3 totals 16 residues. This CDR3 is CASSPGDSTPYNEQFF. The DNA of the CDR3 is TGTGCCAGCAGTCCGGGGGACTCAACTCCTTACAATGAGCAGTTCTTC.

V is TRBV11-3 and J is TRBJ1-1; D gene ambiguous. The CDR3 extends over 12 amino acids. The germline gives CDR1 SGHNT, CDR2 YENEEA. Trimming stripped 6 bases from V and 5 bases from J, with 10 bases between. This CDR3 is CASSWMGTEAFF. CDR3 sequence (DNA): TGTGCCAGCAGTTGGATGGGGACTGAAGCTTTCTTT. Using reference TRBV11-3 and TRBJ1-1 for the parts outside the CDR3, the full variable domain is EAGVVQSPRYKIIEKKQPVAFWCNPISGHNTLYWYLQNLGQGPELLIRYENEEAVDDSQLPKDRFSAERLKGVDSTLKIQPAELGDSAVYLCASSWMGTEAFFGQGTRLTVV.

This sequence joins TRBV6-5 and TRBJ2-7, with 7 bases matching TRBD2. The V gene's germline CDR1 is MNHEY and CDR2 SVGAGI. Trimming cost V 6 bases and J 0 bases; bases outside gene matches: 8. The CDR3 has 15 amino acids. The CDR3 nucleotides are TGTGCCAGCAGCAAGTGGCGGGGGTCCTCCTACGAGCAGTACTTC. Encoded protein: CASSKWRGSSYEQYF.